This TCR beta chain was recovered during a study of cytomegalovirus exposure and HLA in healthy donors. Study-level points and caveats: The CMV antigen specificity of three CMV-associated chains was confirmed through in vitro analysis.

The PCR had 60 Vbeta and 13 Jbeta primers. Only in-frame clones appear in the TCRdb table, and some are missing; sequencing was by immunoSEQ multiplex PCR. Of 100,000 to 150,000 clones listed, 65% to 80% are singletons. This CDR3 is built from 17 residues. Germline CDR1 is SEHNR and CDR2 is FQNEAQ (reference sequence). V was trimmed by 4 bases and J by 2 bases, leaving 20 bases between them. As for this clone: Its antigen is unknown.

The rearrangement links TRBV7-9 to TRBJ1-1, with D possibly TRBD1 on 6 matching bases. This sequence was found in a woman between 35 and 50 years old in good health and CMV-seropositive. The source material was PBMCs. The CDR3 protein is CASSSKLTGYLNTEAFF. The CDR3 DNA is TGTGCCAGCAGCTCGAAGCTCACAGGGTATCTTAACACTGAAGCTTTCTTT.